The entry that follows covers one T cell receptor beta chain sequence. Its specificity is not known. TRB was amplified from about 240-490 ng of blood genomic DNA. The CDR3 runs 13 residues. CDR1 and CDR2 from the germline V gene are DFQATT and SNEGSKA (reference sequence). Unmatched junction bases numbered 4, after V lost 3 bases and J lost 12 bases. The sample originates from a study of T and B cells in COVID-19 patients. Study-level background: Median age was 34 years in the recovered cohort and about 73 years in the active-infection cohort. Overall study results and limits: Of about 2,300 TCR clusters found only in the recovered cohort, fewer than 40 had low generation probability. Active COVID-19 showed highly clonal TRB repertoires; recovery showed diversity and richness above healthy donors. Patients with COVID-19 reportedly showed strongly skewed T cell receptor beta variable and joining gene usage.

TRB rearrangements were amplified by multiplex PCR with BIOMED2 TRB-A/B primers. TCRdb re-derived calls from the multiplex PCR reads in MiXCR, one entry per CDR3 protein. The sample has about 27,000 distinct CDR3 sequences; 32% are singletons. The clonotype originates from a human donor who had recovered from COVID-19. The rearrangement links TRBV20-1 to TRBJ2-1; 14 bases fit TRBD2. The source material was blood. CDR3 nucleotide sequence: TGCAGTGCTAGCGGGACTAGCGGGGGATCGCAGTTCTTC. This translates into CSASGTSGGSQFF.